This passage covers 17 T cell receptor beta chains from one sample sequenced in a study of metastatic and nonmetastatic thyroid tumors. TCRdb re-clonotyped the PCR reads through MiXCR. The data contain 15,000 or so clones, under 15% of them singletons. All patients were treatment-naive before thyroid surgery. The specimen sequenced was tumor tissue. These receptors were obtained from a female donor with papillary thyroid cancer or a benign thyroid nodule (not recorded which). Some clones in this sample may be carry-over from other donors' samples.

This clone appeared many times. This sequence joins TRBV28 and TRBJ2-1; D possibly matches TRBD1 or TRBD2 (5 bases each). CDR1 and CDR2 from the germline V gene are MDHEN and SYDVKM. CDR3 size: 15 residues. Trimming cost V 7 bases and J 0 bases, with 13 bases left between them. CDR3 DNA sequence: TGTGCCAGCATCTCCGGGGCCGTCTCCTACAATGAGCAGTTCTTC. Translation gives CASISGAVSYNEQFF. The full variable domain, its missing parts supplied by reference TRBV28 and TRBJ2-1, is DVKVTQSSRYLVKRTGEKVFLECVQDMDHENMFWYRQDPGLGLRLIYFSYDVKMKEKGDIPEGYSVSREKKERFSLILESASTNQTSMYLCASISGAVSYNEQFFGPGTRLTVL.

This clone is labeled as medium-sized. The chain is built from TRBV5-4 and TRBJ1-2, with D unresolved. The ends were cut back, 0 bases at V and 11 bases at J, with 11 bases in the middle. The CDR3 is 12 amino acids. Germline V CDR1 and CDR2: SGHNT, YYREEE (reference sequence). This CDR3 is CASSLASGLYTF. The DNA for the CDR3 is TGTGCCAGCAGCTTGGCGTCGGGATTGTACACCTTC.

This clone was observed at least ten times. The chain carries TRBV3-1 and TRBJ2-5; tentatively, D is TRBD2 (5 bases). Germline CDR1 is LGHDT and CDR2 is YNNKEL (reference sequence). V lost 1 base and J lost 5, with 5 bases in between. CDR3 length equals 12 residues. The CDR3 loop reads CASSQGGETQYF. The CDR3, as DNA: TGTGCCAGCAGCCAAGGAGGGGAGACCCAGTACTTC.

The DNA for the CDR3 is TGTGCCAGCAGCTCCGAGTACAGGGGCGCGACTGAAGCTTTCTTT. This codes for CASSSEYRGATEAFF. V gene TRBV6-1 combines with J gene TRBJ1-1; TRBD1 agrees at 7 bases. Looked up from germline, CDR1 is MNHNS and CDR2 is SASEGT. CDR3 size: 15 residues. V lost 6 bases to trimming and J lost 5 bases; unmatched junction nucleotides: 12.

The gene calls are TRBV20-1 and TRBJ2-1, with TRBD2 identical over 8 bases. CDR3 length equals 15 residues. Germline-derived CDR1 and CDR2 are DFQATT and SNEGSKA (reference sequence). Unmatched junction bases numbered 9, after V lost 5 bases and J lost 3 bases. CDR3 DNA: TGCAGTGCTCCTCCGGGACTAGAGGGCTACAATGAGCAGTTCTTC. It is translated as CSAPPGLEGYNEQFF.

This clone was picked up many times. The CDR3 region is CASSLRNIQYF. As DNA, the CDR3 is TGTGCCAGCAGCTTGAGAAACATTCAGTACTTC. The rearrangement uses TRBV7-9 and TRBJ2-4; D gene uncertain. CDR1 is SEHNR, CDR2 FQNEAQ, per germline (reference sequence). The CDR3 length is 11 residues. V was cut by 3 bases and J by 6 bases, with 3 bases left in between.

This clone was seen at least ten times. The J gene is TRBJ2-1, the V gene TRBV9, with a possible D match to TRBD2 (6 bases). Germline values: CDR1 SGDLS, CDR2 YYNGEE. This CDR3 contains 15 residues. Trimming left V 4 bases short and J 8 bases short, with 19 bases between. CDR3 sequence: CASSSGPTSWDEQFF. The CDR3 DNA reads as TGTGCCAGCAGCTCCGGGCCGACTAGTTGGGATGAGCAGTTCTTC.

Many counts were recorded for this clone. The V gene is TRBV2, the J gene TRBJ2-5; 10 positions match TRBD2. CDR1 SNHLY and CDR2 FYNNEI come from the germline V gene. The CDR3 extends over 16 amino acids. V lost 5 bases and J lost 0; bases outside the gene matches: 6. The CDR3 nucleotides are TGTGCCAGCAGTTCCCGGACTAGCGGCTACCAAGAGACCCAGTACTTC. It is translated as CASSSRTSGYQETQYF.

This clone appeared many times. The chain carries TRBV24-1 and TRBJ2-2; possible D gene TRBD1, 5 bases. V was trimmed by 2 bases and J by 5 bases, leaving 11 bases between them. Germline CDR1 reads KGHDR; CDR2 reads SFDVKD. The CDR3 sequence is 15 residues long. The CDR3 loop reads CATSDWGLSTGELFF. In DNA form, the CDR3 reads TGTGCCACCAGTGATTGGGGCTTGAGTACCGGGGAGCTGTTTTTT.

This clone is termed medium-sized. As DNA, the CDR3 is TGTGCCAGCAGTTTCGACCTCTACGAGCAGTACTTC. This encodes CASSFDLYEQYF. This chain uses TRBV12-3 or TRBV12-4 with TRBJ2-7; no reliable D call. This CDR3 is 12 amino acids long. V was trimmed by 3 bases and J by 3 bases, leaving 6 bases between them.

This clone was observed at least ten times. This chain links TRBV29-1 with TRBJ1-2, with D unclear. V was pared by 4 bases and J by 4 bases, with 7 bases between. This CDR3 has 11 residues. The germline V gene has CDR1 SQVTM and CDR2 ANQGSEA. The DNA for the CDR3 is TGCAGCGTTGCTGCGGGCTATGGCTACACCTTC. This sequence encodes CSVAAGYGYTF.

This clone was seen many times. The gene calls are TRBV27 and TRBJ2-1; D ambiguous. Deletions cut 6 bases from V and 0 bases from J, with 12 bases between. This CDR3 is 15 amino acids long. Per germline, CDR1 MNHEY and CDR2 SMNVEV (reference sequence). CDR3 region: CASRLRLHSYNEQFF. The CDR3 nucleotides are TGTGCCAGCAGGCTCAGGCTCCACTCCTACAATGAGCAGTTCTTC.

This clone was recorded at least ten times. V gene TRBV20-1 combines with J gene TRBJ2-5; D could derive from TRBD1 or TRBD2 (6 bases each). V lost 1 base, J lost 3 bases, and 9 bases lay in between. Per the germline V gene, CDR1 is DFQATT and CDR2 is SNEGSKA (reference sequence). The CDR3 totals 13 residues. This CDR3 is CSARVGGKETQYF. The DNA for the CDR3 is TGCAGTGCTAGAGTAGGGGGGAAAGAGACCCAGTACTTC.

This clone counts as medium-sized. The chain employs TRBV6-2 or TRBV6-3 and TRBJ2-1, with D perhaps matching TRBD2 (6 bases). V lost 4 bases and J 13 bases, leaving 17 bases between the germline ends. The CDR3 totals 13 residues. The germline gives CDR1 MNHEY, CDR2 SVGEGT. The chain's CDR3 is CASSSGGALIQFF. CDR3 nucleotide sequence: TGTGCCAGCAGTTCCGGGGGAGCCTTGATTCAGTTCTTC.

Ten or more counts support this clone. This rearrangement joins TRBV20-1 to TRBJ1-3; D is possibly TRBD1 (5 bases). There are 15 residues in the CDR3. Germline V gene sequence: CDR1 DFQATT, CDR2 SNEGSKA (reference sequence). With 3 bases removed from V and 3 bases from J, the gap between germline ends came to 15 bases. For the CDR3, the DNA is TGCAGTGCTAGCCGGTGGTGGGGGGATGGAAACACCATATATTTT. Encoded protein: CSASRWWGDGNTIYF.

The table lists this clone with many counts. V and J are TRBV24-1 and TRBJ2-1; 12 bases align to TRBD2. Germline V lookup: CDR1 KGHDR, CDR2 SFDVKD. Trimming took 4 bases from V and 7 from J; bases not matched to a gene: 7. The CDR3 has 16 amino acids. The CDR3 nucleotides read TGTGCCACCAGTGACTCTAGCGGGAGGGCTCAGAATGAGCAGTTCTTC. Protein sequence: CATSDSSGRAQNEQFF.

At least ten counts were recorded for this clone. The chain is built from TRBV6-1 and TRBJ2-5; TRBD2 is a possible D gene (5 bases). This CDR3 contains 13 residues. Germline assignment: CDR1 MNHNS and CDR2 SASEGT. V shed 5 bases and J shed 5 bases, with 12 bases lying between them. The CDR3 region is CASSRTRYETQYF. The CDR3 coding sequence is TGTGCCAGCAGTCGGACTCGGTACGAGACCCAGTACTTC.